This T cell receptor beta chain appears in the sequencing data of a study of response to subunit inactivated influenza vaccine. TCRdb redid the calling of the RT-PCR reads with MiXCR, one entry per CDR3 protein. The sample carries about 830,000 distinct CDR3 sequences, around 18% recorded once. In its sample, this clonotype was seen many times. Sample: PBMCs from blood, taken about 5 days after vaccination. The TCR originated in a man aged 50-60 years who received an inactivated influenza vaccine.

The CDR3 DNA follows: TGTGCCAGCAGCCCGTGGGGCAGGGAACCAGATACGCAGTATTTT. Translation gives CASSPWGREPDTQYF. The rearrangement uses TRBV4-2 and TRBJ2-3; tentatively, D is TRBD1 (5 bases). The germline CDR1 and CDR2 sequences are LGHNA and YNFKEQ. V lost 4 bases and J lost 4, with 15 bases in between. The CDR3 has 15 amino acids.